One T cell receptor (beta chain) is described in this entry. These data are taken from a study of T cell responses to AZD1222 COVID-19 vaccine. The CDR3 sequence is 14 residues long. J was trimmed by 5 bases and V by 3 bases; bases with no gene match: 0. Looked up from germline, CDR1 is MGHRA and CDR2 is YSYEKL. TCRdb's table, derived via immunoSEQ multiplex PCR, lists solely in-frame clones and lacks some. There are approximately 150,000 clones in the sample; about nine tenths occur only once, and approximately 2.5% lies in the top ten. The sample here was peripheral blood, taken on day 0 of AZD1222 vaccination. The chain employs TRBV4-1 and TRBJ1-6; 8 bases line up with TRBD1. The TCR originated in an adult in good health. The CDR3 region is CASSQGQDNSPLHF. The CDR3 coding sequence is TGCGCCAGCAGCCAGGGACAGGATAATTCACCCCTCCACTTT.